Below, 10 T cell receptor beta chains from the same sample are listed, as sequenced in a study of T-cell memory formation after mild COVID-19. MiXCR, run by TCRdb on the 5' RACE reads, gives a single entry per CDR3 protein. Found here are 400,000 to 500,000 distinct CDR3 sequences, 20% to 25% of them singletons; the top ten hold around 8.1%. Sequencing used PBMCs or a T cell subset sorted from them (not recorded which). The receptors were gathered from an adult woman who had mild COVID-19 (a few samples of this study predate the infection). Cell type and time point are not known.

This clonotype was seen only a few times. The gene calls are TRBV18 and TRBJ2-7, with 8 nucleotides matching TRBD2. The V gene's germline CDR1 is KGHSH and CDR2 LQKENI. The CDR3 runs 15 residues. Trimming took 2 bases from V and 3 from J; bases not matched to a gene: 6. CDR3: CASSPGSSGVYEQYF. CDR3 in DNA: TGTGCCAGCTCACCAGGGAGTAGCGGGGTCTACGAGCAGTACTTC.

This sequence joins TRBV7-6 and TRBJ1-1; TRBD1 is a possible D gene (5 bases). V lost 5 bases and J 3 bases, leaving 19 bases between the germline ends. The CDR3 loop spans 16 amino acids. From germline, CDR1 is SGHVS and CDR2 FNYEAQ. The CDR3 DNA reads TGTGCCAGCAGCCGTCCGCGCCTGTTACAGGACACTGAAGCTTTCTTT. Its protein is CASSRPRLLQDTEAFF.

This rearrangement joins TRBV12-3 or TRBV12-4 to TRBJ2-7; TRBD1 matches at 8 bases. The CDR3 consists of 15 residues. Trimming removed 3 bases from V and 5 bases from J; junction bases left unmatched: 9. CDR3 bases: TGTGCCAGCAGTTTTGAAGAGGACAGGGTAAACGAGCAGTACTTC. It encodes CASSFEEDRVNEQYF.

This clonotype showed up just a few times. The V and J genes are TRBV9 and TRBJ2-5; 8 bases map to TRBD2. Germline lookup yields CDR1 SGDLS and CDR2 YYNGEE. With V trimmed by 2 bases and J by 2 bases, 8 bases remained unmatched. This CDR3 has 16 amino acids. This CDR3 is CASSVGASGSQETQYF. For the CDR3, the DNA is TGTGCCAGCAGCGTCGGCGCTAGCGGGTCACAAGAGACCCAGTACTTC.

The chain couples TRBV6-5 to TRBJ1-2; TRBD1 matches 9 bases. Germline CDR1 and CDR2: MNHEY and SVGAGI. The CDR3 runs to 18 residues. The J segment lost 4 bases and the V segment lost 0 bases, leaving 12 bases of the junction unmatched. The CDR3 DNA reads TGTGCCAGCAGTTACTCTTCGACAGGGGGTCACAGATCCTATGGCTACACCTTC. It is translated as CASSYSSTGGHRSYGYTF.

This clonotype has a handful of counts. V is TRBV20-1 and J is TRBJ2-5; D is perhaps TRBD1 or TRBD2 (5 bases each). From germline, CDR1 is DFQATT and CDR2 SNEGSKA (reference sequence). Trimming cost V 5 bases and J 3 bases, with 16 bases left between them. The CDR3 has 14 amino acids. For the CDR3, the DNA is TGCAGTGCTGGGGGTGCGCAGAACGAAGAGACCCAGTACTTC. Translation: CSAGGAQNEETQYF.

The CDR3 DNA follows: TGTGCCAGCAGCTCTCAGAAGGGCACTGAAGCTTTCTTT. This translates into CASSSQKGTEAFF. The chain combines TRBV7-2 with TRBJ1-1; D is ambiguous. V lost 4 bases, J lost 4 bases, and 10 bases lay in between. Germline loops: CDR1 SGHTA, CDR2 FQGNSA. This CDR3 region has 13 residues.

This clonotype was detected once. The rearrangement links TRBV4-3 to TRBJ1-5, with D unclear. CDR3 length: 13 amino acids. Germline values: CDR1 LGHNA, CDR2 YSLEER. Trimming left V 0 bases short and J 6 bases short, with 6 bases between. CDR3 in amino acids: CASSQDGTQPQHF. CDR3 sequence (DNA): TGCGCCAGCAGCCAAGATGGCACTCAGCCCCAGCATTTT.

The gene calls are TRBV20-1 and TRBJ2-7; no clear D gene. Germline V gene sequence: CDR1 DFQATT, CDR2 SNEGSKA (reference sequence). Trimming took 5 bases from V and 3 from J, leaving 14 bases between them. This CDR3 region has 13 residues. CDR3 sequence reads: CSAGSPPNYEQYF. For the CDR3, the DNA is TGCAGTGCTGGCTCCCCGCCTAACTACGAGCAGTACTTC.

This clonotype has a handful of counts. The chain is built from TRBV7-9 and TRBJ2-3; TRBD2 agrees at 11 bases. Trimming took 2 bases from V and 2 from J; bases not matched to a gene: 12. Germline V gene sequence: CDR1 SEHNR, CDR2 FQNEAQ (reference sequence). The CDR3 loop spans 19 amino acids. The CDR3: CASSLPPRLAGLNTDTQYF. In DNA, the CDR3 is TGTGCCAGCAGCTTACCCCCCAGACTAGCGGGATTGAACACAGATACGCAGTATTTT.